This T cell receptor beta chain was profiled in a study of CD8+ T cells in alopecia areata. Looking at the study overall: Tofacitinib administration to treated patients was oral, at 5 to 10 mg twice daily.

Notes on the study in general: Tofacitinib produced a significant decrease in scalp clonality and in expanded CD8+ clones among the top 100.

In each case, RNA was isolated and then reverse transcribed into cDNA as the sequencing template. TCRdb's table, derived via immunoSEQ multiplex PCR, lists solely in-frame clones and lacks some. The repertoire holds roughly 220,000 clones, with around two fifths as singletons. This clone has a handful of counts. Its specificity is not known. Treatment denoted: oral pan-JAK inhibitor, 5-10 mg twice daily. Those with alopecia areata gave lesional scalp punch biopsies and peripheral blood. Investigators sorted PBMCs to obtain both CD4+ and CD8+ T cells. This sample comprised CD4+ T cells sorted from blood, obtained between weeks 30 and 35, from a patient treated with tofacitinib. The receptor's source is a human donor with alopecia areata.

The CDR3 here is CASSRMGEGDEQFF. CDR3 DNA sequence: TGTGCCAGCAGCCGAATGGGGGAGGGCGATGAGCAGTTCTTC. The chain couples TRBV4-2 to TRBJ2-1; 7 bases match TRBD2. Losses at the gene ends were 4 bases for V and 8 bases for J; bases not matched to a gene: 8. The CDR3 consists of 14 residues. The germline V gene encodes CDR1 LGHNA and CDR2 YNFKEQ.